Listed here is a single T cell receptor beta chain. Its specificity is unknown. The CDR3 has 20 residues. Germline CDR1 reads DFQATT; CDR2 reads SNEGSKA (reference sequence). The sample comes from a study of CXCR3-negative and CXCR3-positive naive CD8 T cells. Study-wide results and caveats: For CXCR3-positive naive cells, TRB CDR3s were more hydrophobic than those of CXCR3-negative naive cells.

In preparing the TRB cDNA libraries, 5' RACE with UMI labels was used. TCRdb reprocessed the 5' RACE reads and reports one entry per CDR3 protein, with no DNA. This repertoire includes nearly 110,000 distinct CDR3 sequences. This clonotype was sampled from a human donor in good health. Some clones in this sample may be carry-over from other donors' samples. The rearrangement links TRBV20-1 to TRBJ2-1; the TCRdb call, TRBD2, lacks DNA for checking. The sequenced material came from naive CXCR3+ CD8+ T cells from blood. Documented subset: CD45RO-CCR7+CD27+CD95- naive CD8+ T cells expressing CXCR3 (TNR3+). CDR3 amino acids: CSARGVGLAGGFSSYNEQFF.